This T cell receptor beta chain was observed in a study of cytomegalovirus exposure and HLA in healthy donors. Study-wide context: Inside one of the first data releases sat 85 million or so unique TCRs taken from HLA-typed donors.

General observations from the study: Some 16,000 TCR beta sequences were associated with HLA alleles at 0.05 false discovery rate in a later analysis. A previous analysis found most TCR beta V segments productive roughly 87% or roughly 30% of the time.

With 60 Vbeta and 13 Jbeta primers, the PCR was carried out. TCRdb's copy holds only in-frame clones and misses some; the assay was immunoSEQ multiplex PCR. The table shows roughly 180,000 clones, with roughly 83% occurring only once. V dropped 2 bases and J dropped 1 base, with 6 bases sitting between them. CDR1 and CDR2 (germline): SGHDT, YYEEEE. This CDR3 contains 13 residues. As for this clone: Its antigen is still unknown.

The V call is TRBV5-6, the J call TRBJ1-2; D is perhaps TRBD1 (6 bases). Sequenced material: PBMCs. This clonotype was sampled from a boy younger than 10 in good health and CMV-seronegative. In DNA form, the CDR3 reads TGTGCCAGCAGCTTACAGGGTAACTATGGCTACACCTTC. Its translation: CASSLQGNYGYTF.